A single sample gave rise to the 2 T cell receptor beta chains below, sequenced in a study of blood T cell repertoires in COVID-19. TCRdb's copy holds only in-frame clones and misses some; the assay was immunoSEQ multiplex PCR. The sample holds about 170,000 clones; 85% to 90% are singletons and the top ten take roughly 1.9%. The sequenced sample consisted of peripheral blood. These receptors all come from a man aged 45-65 years who had recovered from COVID-19.

This rearrangement joins TRBV5-1 to TRBJ1-1, with D perhaps TRBD1 (6 bases). Germline values: CDR1 SGHRS, CDR2 YFSETQ. The CDR3 is 14 amino acids. The V end lost 3 bases, the J end lost 0 bases, and 9 bases lay between the germline ends. As DNA, the CDR3 is TGCGCCAGCAGCTGGACAGTCATGAACACTGAAGCTTTCTTT. Translating it yields CASSWTVMNTEAFF.

CDR3 residues: CASSPREFTDTQYF. The DNA for the CDR3 is TGCGCCAGCAGCCCCCGGGAATTCACAGATACGCAGTATTTT. The V and J genes are TRBV5-1 and TRBJ2-3; D may be TRBD2 (5 bases). Germline V gene data show CDR1 as SGHRS and CDR2 as YFSETQ. V lost 4 bases to trimming and J lost 2 bases, with 11 bases between them. The CDR3 length is 14 residues.